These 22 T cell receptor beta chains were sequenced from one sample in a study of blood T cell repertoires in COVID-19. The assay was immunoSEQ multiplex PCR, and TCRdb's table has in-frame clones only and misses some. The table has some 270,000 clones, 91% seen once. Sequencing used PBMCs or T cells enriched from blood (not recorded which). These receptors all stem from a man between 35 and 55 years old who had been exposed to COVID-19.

CDR3 in amino acids: CASIKDRGSEKLFF. The CDR3 nucleotides are TGTGCCAGCATCAAGGACAGAGGTAGTGAAAAACTGTTTTTT. This rearrangement joins TRBV6-6 to TRBJ1-4; D possibly corresponds to TRBD1 (6 bases). The CDR3 covers 14 residues. Trimming pared 7 bases from V and 7 bases from J, leaving 16 bases between. Germline V gene lookup returns CDR1 MNHNY and CDR2 SVGAGI (reference sequence).

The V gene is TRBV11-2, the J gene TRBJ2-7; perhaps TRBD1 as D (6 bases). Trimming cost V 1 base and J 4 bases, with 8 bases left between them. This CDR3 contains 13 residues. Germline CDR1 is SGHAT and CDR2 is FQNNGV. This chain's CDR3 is CASSLGTDYEQYF. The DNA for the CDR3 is TGTGCCAGCAGCTTAGGGACAGATTACGAGCAGTACTTC.

CDR3: CAWSLIHYGYTF. The CDR3 bases are TGTGCCTGGAGTCTAATACACTATGGCTACACCTTC. The chain links TRBV30 to TRBJ1-2; D ambiguous. V was clipped by 2 bases and J by 3 bases, with 7 bases between them. CDR3 size: 12 residues. CDR1 is GTSNPN, CDR2 SVGIG, per germline (reference sequence). The entire variable domain, with the rest obtained from reference TRBV30 and TRBJ1-2, is as follows: SQTIHQWPATLVQPVGSPLSLECTVEGTSNPNLYWYRQAAGRGLQLLFYSVGIGQISSEVPQNLSASRPQDRQFILSSKKLLLSDSGFYLCAWSLIHYGYTFGSGTRLTVV.

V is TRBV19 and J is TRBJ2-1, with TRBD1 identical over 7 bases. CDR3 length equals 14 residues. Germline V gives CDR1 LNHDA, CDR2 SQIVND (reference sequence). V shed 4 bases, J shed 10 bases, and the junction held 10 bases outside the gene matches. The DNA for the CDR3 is TGTGCCAGTAGTAATGGACAGGACTTAGGGGAGCAGTTCTTC. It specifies CASSNGQDLGEQFF.

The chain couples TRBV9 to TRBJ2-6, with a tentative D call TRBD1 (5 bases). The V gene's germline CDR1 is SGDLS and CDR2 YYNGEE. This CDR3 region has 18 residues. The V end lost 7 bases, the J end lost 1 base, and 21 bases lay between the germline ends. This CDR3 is CASFEGYKTGSGANVLTF. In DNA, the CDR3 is TGTGCCAGCTTCGAAGGATATAAAACAGGATCTGGGGCCAACGTCCTGACTTTC.

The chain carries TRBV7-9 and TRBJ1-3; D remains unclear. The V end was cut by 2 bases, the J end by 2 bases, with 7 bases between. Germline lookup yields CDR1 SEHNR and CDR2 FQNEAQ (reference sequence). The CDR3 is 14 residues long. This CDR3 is CASSLLATGNTIYF. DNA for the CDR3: TGTGCCAGCAGCTTACTGGCAACTGGAAACACCATATATTTT.

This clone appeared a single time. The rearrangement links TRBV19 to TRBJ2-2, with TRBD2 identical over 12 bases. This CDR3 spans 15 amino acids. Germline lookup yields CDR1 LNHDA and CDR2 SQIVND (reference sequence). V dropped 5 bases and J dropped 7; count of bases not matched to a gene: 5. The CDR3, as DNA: TGTGCCAGTAGTTTTCCGGGACTAGCGGGCGGGGAGCTGTTTTTT. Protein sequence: CASSFPGLAGGELFF.

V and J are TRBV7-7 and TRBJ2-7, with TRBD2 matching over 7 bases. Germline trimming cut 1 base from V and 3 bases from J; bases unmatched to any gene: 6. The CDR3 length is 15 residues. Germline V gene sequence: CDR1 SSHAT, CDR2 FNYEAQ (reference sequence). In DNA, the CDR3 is TGTGCCAGCAGCTTAGGCCCAGGACTAGTCTACGAGCAGTACTTC. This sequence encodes CASSLGPGLVYEQYF.

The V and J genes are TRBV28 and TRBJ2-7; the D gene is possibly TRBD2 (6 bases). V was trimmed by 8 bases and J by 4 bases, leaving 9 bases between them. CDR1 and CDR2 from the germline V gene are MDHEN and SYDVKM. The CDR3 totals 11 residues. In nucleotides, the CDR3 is TGTGCCAGCGGGGGGAGTTACGAGCAGTACTTC. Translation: CASGGSYEQYF.

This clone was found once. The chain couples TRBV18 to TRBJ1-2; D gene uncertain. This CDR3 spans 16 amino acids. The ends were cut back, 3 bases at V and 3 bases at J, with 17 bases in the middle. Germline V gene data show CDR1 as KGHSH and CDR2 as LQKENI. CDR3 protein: CASSPLHSLGDYGYTF. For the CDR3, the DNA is TGTGCCAGCTCACCTCTACATTCTCTGGGCGACTATGGCTACACCTTC.

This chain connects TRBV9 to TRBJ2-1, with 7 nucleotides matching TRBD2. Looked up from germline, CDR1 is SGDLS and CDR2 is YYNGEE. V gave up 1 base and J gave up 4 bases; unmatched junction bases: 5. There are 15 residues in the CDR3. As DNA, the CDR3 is TGTGCCAGCAGCGTAAGCGGGATCGATTACAATGAGCAGTTCTTC. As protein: CASSVSGIDYNEQFF.

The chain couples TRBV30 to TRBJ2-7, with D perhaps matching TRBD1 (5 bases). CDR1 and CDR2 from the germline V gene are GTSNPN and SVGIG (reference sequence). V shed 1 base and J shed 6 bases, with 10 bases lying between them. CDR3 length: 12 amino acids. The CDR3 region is CAWSGAGREQYF. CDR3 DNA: TGTGCCTGGAGTGGGGCAGGGCGCGAGCAGTACTTC.

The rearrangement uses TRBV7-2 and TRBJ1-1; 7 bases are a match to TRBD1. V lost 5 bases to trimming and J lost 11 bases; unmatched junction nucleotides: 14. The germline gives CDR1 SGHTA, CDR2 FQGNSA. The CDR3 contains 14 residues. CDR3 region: CASSPYRSRQGAFF. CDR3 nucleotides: TGTGCCAGCAGCCCCTACCGTTCCCGACAGGGTGCTTTCTTT.

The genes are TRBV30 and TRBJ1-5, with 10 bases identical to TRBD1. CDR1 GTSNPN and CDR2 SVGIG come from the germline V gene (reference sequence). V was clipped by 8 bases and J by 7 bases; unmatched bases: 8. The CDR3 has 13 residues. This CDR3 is CAGGQGTGQPQHF. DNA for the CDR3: TGTGCCGGGGGACAGGGGACAGGGCAGCCCCAGCATTTT.

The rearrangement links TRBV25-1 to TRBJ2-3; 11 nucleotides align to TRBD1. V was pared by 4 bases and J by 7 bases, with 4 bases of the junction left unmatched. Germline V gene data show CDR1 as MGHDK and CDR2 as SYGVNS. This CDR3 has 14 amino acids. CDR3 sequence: CASSGGQGVYTQYF. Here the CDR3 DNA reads TGTGCCAGCAGTGGGGGACAGGGGGTATATACGCAGTATTTT.

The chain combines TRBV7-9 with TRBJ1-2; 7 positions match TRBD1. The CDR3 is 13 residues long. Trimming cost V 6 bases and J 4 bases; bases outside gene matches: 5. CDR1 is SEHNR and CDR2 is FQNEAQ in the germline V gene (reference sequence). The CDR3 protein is CASSRGGSYGYTF. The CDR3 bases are TGTGCCAGCAGTCGAGGGGGCAGCTATGGCTACACCTTC.

The CDR3: CASSGGTHTGELFF. The CDR3 DNA is TGCGCCAGCAGCGGCGGGACCCACACCGGGGAGCTGTTTTTT. The chain joins TRBV5-1 to TRBJ2-2, with a weak D call TRBD2 (6 bases). The CDR3 extends over 14 amino acids. V lost 4 bases and J 3 bases, leaving 10 bases between the germline ends. Germline values: CDR1 SGHRS, CDR2 YFSETQ.

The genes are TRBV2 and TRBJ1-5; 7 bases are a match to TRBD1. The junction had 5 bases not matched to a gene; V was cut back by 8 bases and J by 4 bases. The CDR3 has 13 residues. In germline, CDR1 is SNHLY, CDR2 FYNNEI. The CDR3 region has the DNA TGTGCCAGCCTCAGGGACAGTAATCAGCCCCAGCATTTT. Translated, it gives CASLRDSNQPQHF. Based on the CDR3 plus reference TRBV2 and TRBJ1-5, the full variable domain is EPEVTQTPSHQVTQMGQEVILRCVPISNHLYFYWYRQILGQKVEFLVSFYNNEISEKSEIFDDQFSVERPDGSNFTLKIRSTKLEDSAMYFCASLRDSNQPQHFGDGTRLSIL.

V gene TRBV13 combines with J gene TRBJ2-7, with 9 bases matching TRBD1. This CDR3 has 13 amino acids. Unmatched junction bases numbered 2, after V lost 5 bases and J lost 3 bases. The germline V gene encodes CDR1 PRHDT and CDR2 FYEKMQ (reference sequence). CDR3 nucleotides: TGTGCCAGCAGCACGGACAGGGGCTACGAGCAGTACTTC. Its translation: CASSTDRGYEQYF.

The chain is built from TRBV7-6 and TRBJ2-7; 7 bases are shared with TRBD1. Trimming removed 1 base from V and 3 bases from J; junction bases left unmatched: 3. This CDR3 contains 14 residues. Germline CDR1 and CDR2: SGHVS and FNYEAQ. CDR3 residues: CASSLVGDSYEQYF. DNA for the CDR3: TGTGCCAGCAGCTTAGTTGGGGACAGCTACGAGCAGTACTTC.

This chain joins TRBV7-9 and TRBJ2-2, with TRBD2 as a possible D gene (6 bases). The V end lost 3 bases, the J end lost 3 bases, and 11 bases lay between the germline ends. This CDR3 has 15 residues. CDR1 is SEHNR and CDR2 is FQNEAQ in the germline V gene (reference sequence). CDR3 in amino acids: CASSLIGGDTGELFF. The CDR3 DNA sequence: TGTGCCAGCAGCTTGATCGGGGGAGACACCGGGGAGCTGTTTTTT.

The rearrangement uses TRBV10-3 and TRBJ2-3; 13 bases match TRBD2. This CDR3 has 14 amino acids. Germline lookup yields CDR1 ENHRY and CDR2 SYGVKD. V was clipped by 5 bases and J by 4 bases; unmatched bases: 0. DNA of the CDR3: TGTGCCATCAGTACTAGCGGGAGGGCAGATACGCAGTATTTT. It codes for CAISTSGRADTQYF.